Given below is one TCR beta chain in context. Unmatched junction bases numbered 5, after V lost 3 bases and J lost 9 bases. CDR3 size: 13 residues. Per germline, CDR1 MDHEN and CDR2 SYDVKM. The sample belongs to a study of shared clonotypes between healthy human individuals. Study details: Each donor's CD8 memory used one plate, CD8 naive two, each CD4 subset three.

A deep-level run was used for the assay. The table came from immunoSEQ multiplex PCR; TCRdb's copy has only in-frame clones and leaves some out. The sample comprises 2 million to 2.5 million clones, about nine tenths of which are singletons, and about 0.41% rests with the top ten. The source is a man younger than 30 in good health. Some clones in this sample may be carry-over from other donors' samples. Sample: naive CD4+ T cells from PBMCs. The subset here: CD45RA+ positively selected. The genes are TRBV28 and TRBJ2-1; the match to TRBD2 covers 7 bases. CDR3 sequence reads: CASSLTSQIEQFF. As DNA, the CDR3 is TGTGCCAGCAGTTTGACTAGCCAGATTGAGCAGTTCTTC. Combining the CDR3 with reference TRBV28 and TRBJ2-1 gives the whole variable domain DVKVTQSSRYLVKRTGEKVFLECVQDMDHENMFWYRQDPGLGLRLIYFSYDVKMKEKGDIPEGYSVSREKKERFSLILESASTNQTSMYLCASSLTSQIEQFFGPGTRLTVL.